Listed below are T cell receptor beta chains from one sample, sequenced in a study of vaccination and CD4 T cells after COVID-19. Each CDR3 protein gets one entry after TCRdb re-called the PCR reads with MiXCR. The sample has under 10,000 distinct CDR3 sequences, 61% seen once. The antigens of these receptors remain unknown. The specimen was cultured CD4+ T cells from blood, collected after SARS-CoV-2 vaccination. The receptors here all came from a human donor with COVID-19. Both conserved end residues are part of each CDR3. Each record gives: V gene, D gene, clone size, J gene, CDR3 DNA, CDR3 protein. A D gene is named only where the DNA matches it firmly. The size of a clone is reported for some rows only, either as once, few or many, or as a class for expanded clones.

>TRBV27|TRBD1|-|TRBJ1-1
TGTGCCAGCAGTATAGGGACAGCTCTTGGCACTGAAGCTTTCTTT
CASSIGTALGTEAFF
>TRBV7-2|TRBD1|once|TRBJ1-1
TGTGCCAGCAGCGCAGACAGGGCGGGGACTGAAGCTTTCTTT
CASSADRAGTEAFF
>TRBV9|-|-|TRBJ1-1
TGTGCCAGCAGCGTAGACGCAGCTAACACTGAAGCTTTCTTT
CASSVDAANTEAFF
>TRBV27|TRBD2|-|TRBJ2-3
TGTGCCAGCAGTAAGCGGACTAGCGGGGGCCCCGGCCCGCAGTATTTT
CASSKRTSGGPGPQYF
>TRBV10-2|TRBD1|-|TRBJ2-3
TGCGCCACGGGGACAGGGGGCCCGCCTCGGTATTTT
CATGTGGPPRYF
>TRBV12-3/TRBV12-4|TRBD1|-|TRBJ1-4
TGTGCCAGCAGTTTTGGGGACAGGGATAATGAAAAACTGTTTTTT
CASSFGDRDNEKLFF
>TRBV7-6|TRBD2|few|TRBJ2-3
TGTGCCAGCAGCGCGGGGGGGCCCAATACGCAGTATTTT
CASSAGGPNTQYF
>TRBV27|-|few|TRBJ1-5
TGTGCCAGCAGGTGGCAGGGGCCGATATTGAGCAATCAGCCCCAGCATTTT
CASRWQGPILSNQPQHF
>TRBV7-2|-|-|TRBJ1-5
TGTGCCAGCAGCTTGGGGGGGCATCAGCCCCAGCATTTT
CASSLGGHQPQHF
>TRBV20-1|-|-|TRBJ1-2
TGCAGTGCTAGAGATCTGGGGATTGGGGGCTATGGCTACACCTTC
CSARDLGIGGYGYTF
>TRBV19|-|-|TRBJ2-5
TGTGCCAGTAGTATCGGGCAGGCAGGGACCCAGTACTTC
CASSIGQAGTQYF
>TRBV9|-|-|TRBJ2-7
TGTGCCAGCAGCTTAACCCTTCAAGGCTACGAGCAGTACTTC
CASSLTLQGYEQYF
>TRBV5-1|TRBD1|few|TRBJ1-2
TGCGCCAGCACTGTGGACAGGGCGCACTATGGCTACACCTTC
CASTVDRAHYGYTF
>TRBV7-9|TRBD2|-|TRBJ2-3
TGTGCCAGCAGCCCCGGGACTAGGTCTTCTGATACGCAGTATTTT
CASSPGTRSSDTQYF
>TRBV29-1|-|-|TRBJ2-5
TGCAGCGTTCAAACAGGGCCAGAGACCCAGTACTTC
CSVQTGPETQYF
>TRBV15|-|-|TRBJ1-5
TGTGCCACCAGCAGAGACATCCAGCCCCAGCATTTT
CATSRDIQPQHF
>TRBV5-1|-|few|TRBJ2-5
TGCGCCAGCACTGAGAGACAGGAGAGACGGACCCAGTACTTC
CASTERQERRTQYF
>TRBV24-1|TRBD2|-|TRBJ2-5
TGTGCCACCAGTGGGGAGGGCTGGGAGAAGACCCAGTACTTC
CATSGEGWEKTQYF
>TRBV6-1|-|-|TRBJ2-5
TGTGCCAGCAGTGAGTACTACCGCCGGGAGACCCAGTACTTC
CASSEYYRRETQYF
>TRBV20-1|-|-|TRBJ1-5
TGCAGTGCAGGGCGGCAGGGTGGTCAGCCCCAGCATTTT
CSAGRQGGQPQHF
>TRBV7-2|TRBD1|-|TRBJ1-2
TGTGCCAGCAGCCTACGACAGGGTAGAAAGCTCTATGGCTACACCTTC
CASSLRQGRKLYGYTF
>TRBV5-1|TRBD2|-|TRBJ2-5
TGCGCCAGCAGCTCTAGCGGGGGCGGTGAGACCCAGTACTTC
CASSSSGGGETQYF
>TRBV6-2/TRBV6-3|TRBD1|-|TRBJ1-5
TGTGCCAGCAGTTGGACAGGGGGCCTTCAGCCCCAGCATTTT
CASSWTGGLQPQHF
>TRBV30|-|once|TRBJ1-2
TGTGCCTGGAGTGTTGGGAATGGCTACACCTTC
CAWSVGNGYTF
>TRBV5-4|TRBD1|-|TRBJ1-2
TGTGCCAGCAGCGCCGGGGACAGGGGTAATCACGGCTACACCTTC
CASSAGDRGNHGYTF
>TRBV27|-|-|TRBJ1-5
TGTGCCAGCTTTGAGCAACATCAGCCCCAGCATTTT
CASFEQHQPQHF
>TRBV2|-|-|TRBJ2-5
TGTGCCAGCAGGGGTTTCGGCTCAGGGACCCAGTACTTC
CASRGFGSGTQYF
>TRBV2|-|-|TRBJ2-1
TGTGCCAGCAACTCCTACAATGAGCAGTTCTTC
CASNSYNEQFF
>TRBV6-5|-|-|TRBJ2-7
TGTGCCAGCAGTTACCGTGGCACGCGGCGCGAGCAGTACTTC
CASSYRGTRREQYF